This T cell receptor beta chain was recovered during a study of CD8 T cells in Susac syndrome. General study points: It was acknowledged in the study that its TCR sequencing and HLA analysis involved a relatively small number of individuals.

A remark on this clonotype: What it recognizes is unknown.

With random hexamers, reverse transcription was performed on about 0.45 to 1 ug of RNA. Amplification of TCR beta CDR3 by immunoSEQ multiplex PCR spanned 54 Vbeta and 13 Jbeta. TCRdb itself ran the immunoSEQ multiplex PCR reads through MiXCR, one entry per CDR3 protein. The sample shows 170,000 or so distinct CDR3 sequences, approximately 94% of them seen only once. The sequence was obtained from a human donor with Susac syndrome. Source material: CD4+ T cells from PBMCs.

CDR3 sequence reads: CASSGVGNQETQYF. Here the CDR3 DNA reads TGTGCCAGCAGTGGAGTCGGGAACCAAGAGACCCAGTACTTC. The chain uses TRBV2 and TRBJ2-5, with D maybe TRBD2 (5 bases). Trimming removed 4 bases from V and 0 bases from J, with 9 bases in between. The germline CDR1 and CDR2 sequences are SNHLY and FYNNEI. The CDR3 sequence is 14 residues long.